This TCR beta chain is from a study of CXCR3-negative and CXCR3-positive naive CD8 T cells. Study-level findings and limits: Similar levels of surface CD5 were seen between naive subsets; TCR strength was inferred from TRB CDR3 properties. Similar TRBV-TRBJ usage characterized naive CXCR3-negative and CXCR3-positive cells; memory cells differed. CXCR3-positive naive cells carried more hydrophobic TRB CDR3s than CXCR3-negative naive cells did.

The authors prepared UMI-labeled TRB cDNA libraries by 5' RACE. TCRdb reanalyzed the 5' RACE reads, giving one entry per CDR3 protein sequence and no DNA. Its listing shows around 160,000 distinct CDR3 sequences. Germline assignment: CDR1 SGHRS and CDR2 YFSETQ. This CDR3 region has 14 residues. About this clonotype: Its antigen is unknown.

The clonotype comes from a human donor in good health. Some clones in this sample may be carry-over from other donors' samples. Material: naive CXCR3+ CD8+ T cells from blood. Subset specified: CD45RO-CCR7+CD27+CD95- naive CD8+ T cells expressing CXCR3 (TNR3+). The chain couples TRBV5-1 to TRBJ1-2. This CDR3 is CASSLGPNGYGYTF.